This record concerns one TCR beta chain sequence. Its antigen is currently unknown. The CDR3 loop spans 14 amino acids. CDR1 LNHNV and CDR2 YYDKDF come from the germline V gene (reference sequence). V was trimmed by 0 bases and J by 11 bases, leaving 16 bases between them. This record belongs to a study of OX40 agonist ivuxolimab in advanced cancers. Study-level information: The dose of intravenous ivuxolimab that patients received every 2 weeks ranged from 0.01 to 10 mg/kg. The group had a mean age of roughly 65 years, ranged from roughly 23 to 79, and was around 82% male. Allowance was made for prior anti-PD-1, anti-PD-L1 or anti-CTLA-4 therapy, and around 44% had some. General study points: Some nonresponders likewise displayed low normalized T-cell clonal expansion.

Method: immunoSEQ multiplex PCR; TCRdb's copy keeps in-frame clones and lacks some. The sample lists 25,000 to 30,000 clones; 83% were seen once. V and J are TRBV15 and TRBJ1-1; D remains unclear. The sequence was collected from an adult with an advanced solid tumor such as melanoma, head and neck, liver or kidney cancer. The sequenced sample was CD4+ or CD8+ T cells sorted from blood, obtained in a trial of the OX40 agonist ivuxolimab. CDR3 DNA: TGTGCCACCAGCAGAGATAGGTACTCGTCGGGGGCTTTCTTT. Translating gives CATSRDRYSSGAFF. The whole variable domain, filled in from reference TRBV15 and TRBJ1-1, reads DAMVIQNPRYQVTQFGKPVTLSCSQTLNHNVMYWYQQKSSQAPKLLFHYYDKDFNNEADTPDNFQSRRPNTSFCFLDIRSPGLGDTAMYLCATSRDRYSSGAFFGQGTRLTVV.